Below are 15 T cell receptor beta chains sequenced from a single sample in a study of PD-1 blockade in classical Hodgkin lymphoma. The data were produced by immunoSEQ multiplex PCR, yet TCRdb's version contains in-frame clones alone and is incomplete. This table holds tens of thousands of clones, just over 90% found once. Relapse was seen in all patients after autologous stem cell transplantation, and brentuximab vedotin exposure was variable. The specimen was peripheral blood mononuclear cells (PBMCs), collected at baseline. These receptors were collected from a human donor with classical Hodgkin lymphoma.

In its sample, this clone was seen once. This chain uses TRBV5-7 with TRBJ2-7; D is unresolved. TRBV5-7 falls under the ORF class, with uncertain function. The V and J ends lost 1 base and 4 bases respectively, with 9 bases between them. The CDR3 covers 13 residues. The CDR3 coding sequence is TGTGCCAGCAGCTTGCGACTTTCTTACGAGCAGTACTTC. Protein product: CASSLRLSYEQYF.

The chain employs TRBV29-1 and TRBJ2-1, with D perhaps being TRBD1 or TRBD2 (5 bases each). Per the germline V gene, CDR1 is SQVTM and CDR2 is ANQGSEA. The CDR3 runs to 13 residues. Deletions cut 5 bases from V and 5 bases from J, with 13 bases between. The CDR3 region is CSVYGTDHNEQFF. The CDR3, as DNA: TGCAGCGTTTACGGGACCGACCACAATGAGCAGTTCTTC.

The genes are TRBV27 and TRBJ2-2; D remains ambiguous. In germline, CDR1 is MNHEY, CDR2 SMNVEV (reference sequence). The CDR3 extends over 13 amino acids. The V gene lost 1 base and the J gene lost 5 bases, with 5 bases spanning the gap. CDR3 bases: TGTGCCAGCAGTTTATTCGTAACCGGGGAGCTGTTTTTT. Protein product: CASSLFVTGELFF.

The DNA for the CDR3 is TGTGCCAGCAGTTCGCCCCAGGGGGCGCGGGGGAGTGAGCAGTTCTTC. Translated, it gives CASSSPQGARGSEQFF. The chain joins TRBV6-6 to TRBJ2-1; D is possibly TRBD1 (8 bases). The CDR3 has 16 residues. Per germline, CDR1 MNHNY and CDR2 SVGAGI (reference sequence). V was cut by 4 bases and J by 9 bases, with 22 bases left in between.

The V gene is TRBV2, the J gene TRBJ1-4; D perhaps matches TRBD1 (6 bases). V gave up 4 bases and J gave up 7 bases, with 16 bases separating them. The CDR3 sequence is 15 residues long. CDR1 and CDR2 from the germline V gene are SNHLY and FYNNEI. CDR3 residues: CASSGEQGRGEKLFF. The CDR3 nucleotides read TGTGCCAGCAGTGGGGAACAGGGTAGGGGTGAAAAACTGTTTTTT.

The genes are TRBV7-3 and TRBJ2-2; D unclear. The germline V gene encodes CDR1 SGHTA and CDR2 FQGTGA. The CDR3 totals 16 residues. Trimming cost V 2 bases and J 4 bases, with 14 bases left between them. For the CDR3, the DNA is TGTGCCAGCAGCTTAGCGGCTAGTCGGGCCACCGGGGAGCTGTTTTTT. Amino acid sequence: CASSLAASRATGELFF.

This chain uses TRBV14 with TRBJ2-3; 9 nucleotides line up with TRBD2. V lost 4 bases to trimming and J lost 5 bases; unmatched junction nucleotides: 13. There are 17 residues in the CDR3. The germline gives CDR1 SGHDN, CDR2 FVKESK. The CDR3 reads CASSLPGAGGFRDTQYF. The CDR3 DNA sequence: TGTGCCAGCAGCCTCCCAGGGGCGGGAGGGTTTCGAGATACGCAGTATTTT.

DNA of the CDR3: TGTGCCAGCAGCTTGACTAGCGGGAGAATCGACAATGAGCAGTTCTTC. Protein product: CASSLTSGRIDNEQFF. The rearrangement links TRBV11-1 to TRBJ2-1, with TRBD2 matching 12 bases. The CDR3 is 16 residues long. Germline V lookup: CDR1 SGHAT, CDR2 FQDESV (reference sequence). The V segment lost 3 bases and the J segment 5 bases; nucleotides outside the gene matches: 5.

The rearrangement links TRBV14 to TRBJ1-4; D not certain. The closer fit of TRBJ2-2 to the DNA end suggests the J call may be wrong. The CDR3 spans 13 residues. Germline CDR1 is SGHDN and CDR2 is FVKESK. The CDR3 sequence is CASSRMAAPELFF. The CDR3 DNA sequence: TGTGCCAGCAGCAGAATGGCAGCCCCGGAGCTGTTTTTT.

V gene TRBV9 combines with J gene TRBJ2-1; the match to TRBD2 covers 10 bases. The germline V gene has CDR1 SGDLS and CDR2 YYNGEE. This CDR3 is built from 15 residues. Trimming took 4 bases from V and 2 from J; bases not matched to a gene: 3. DNA for the CDR3: TGTGCCAGCAGCCCAGCGGGAGGGGCCTACAATGAGCAGTTCTTC. It translates to CASSPAGGAYNEQFF. Full variable domain (rest looked up from reference TRBV9 and TRBJ2-1): DSGVTQTPKHLITATGQRVTLRCSPRSGDLSVYWYQQSLDQGLQFLIQYYNGEERAKGNILERFSAQQFPDLHSELNLSSLELGDSALYFCASSPAGGAYNEQFFGPGTRLTVL.

This clone was picked up a small number of times. The chain links TRBV7-6 to TRBJ2-1; possible D gene TRBD2, 5 bases. This CDR3 contains 13 residues. Germline V lookup: CDR1 SGHVS, CDR2 FNYEAQ. V lost 8 bases, J lost 5 bases, and 13 bases lay in between. The CDR3 loop reads CASGSTTHNEQFF. The CDR3 DNA reads TGTGCCAGCGGCTCGACTACTCACAATGAGCAGTTCTTC.

The chain is built from TRBV5-4 and TRBJ2-7; 12 bases are a match to TRBD1. Germline CDR1 reads SGHNT; CDR2 reads YYREEE (reference sequence). The junction had 9 bases not matched to a gene; V was cut back by 4 bases and J by 4 bases. The CDR3 is 16 amino acids. The CDR3: CASSPGGTGGGYEQYF. The CDR3 coding sequence is TGTGCCAGCAGCCCGGGAGGGACAGGGGGCGGGTACGAGCAGTACTTC.

The chain has TRBV7-3 and TRBJ2-5, with a weak D call TRBD1 (6 bases). CDR3 length: 13 residues. Germline V gives CDR1 SGHTA, CDR2 FQGTGA. Trimming took 4 bases from V and 5 from J, leaving 11 bases between them. In nucleotides, the CDR3 is TGTGCCAGCAGCTATACAGGGTTGGAGACCCAGTACTTC. Translation: CASSYTGLETQYF.

The chain uses TRBV4-2 and TRBJ2-7, with 9 bases that match TRBD2. J gave up 4 bases and V 0 bases, and 7 bases lay outside the gene matches. The CDR3 totals 16 residues. Germline CDR1 is LGHNA and CDR2 is YNFKEQ. CDR3 sequence: CASSQELGLALYEQYF. CDR3 sequence (DNA): TGTGCCAGCAGCCAAGAACTGGGACTAGCTTTATACGAGCAGTACTTC.

This chain connects TRBV5-1 to TRBJ1-4; D is possibly TRBD1 (5 bases). The V and J ends lost 0 bases and 8 bases respectively, with 14 bases between them. The CDR3 is 15 amino acids. Germline CDR1 SGHRS, CDR2 YFSETQ. CDR3 residues: CASSLEAGTREKLFF. The CDR3 DNA sequence: TGCGCCAGCAGCTTGGAGGCAGGGACTAGAGAAAAACTGTTTTTT.